The 2 T cell receptor beta chains in this list originate from one sample, sequenced in a study of cytomegalovirus exposure and HLA in healthy donors. The PCR was carried out with 60 Vbeta primers and 13 Jbeta primers. TCRdb keeps only in-frame clones here, not all; method: immunoSEQ multiplex PCR. The sample records 120,000 or so clones, 65% to 85% being singletons. The sequencing sample was made of PBMCs. The origin of the receptors is a woman in her 40s in good health and CMV-seropositive.

V gene TRBV27 combines with J gene TRBJ2-7; D is perhaps TRBD1 (5 bases). The CDR3 is 13 amino acids. Germline V lookup: CDR1 MNHEY, CDR2 SMNVEV (reference sequence). Trimming took 6 bases from V and 0 from J, leaving 9 bases between them. CDR3 sequence: CASRSRDSYEQYF. In DNA form, the CDR3 reads TGTGCCAGCAGGTCCAGGGACTCCTACGAGCAGTACTTC.

The rearrangement links TRBV7-2 to TRBJ1-2, with D perhaps TRBD1 (6 bases). Germline CDR1 and CDR2: SGHTA and FQGNSA. Trimming cost V 5 bases and J 2 bases, with 9 bases left between them. The CDR3 is made up of 13 amino acids. CDR3 coding DNA: TGTGCCAGCAGCACTGGGACAAACTATGGCTACACCTTC. Amino acid sequence: CASSTGTNYGYTF.